This TCR beta chain was captured by sequencing in a study of blood T cell repertoires in COVID-19. Study summary: Specimens from acute and convalescent COVID-19 originated in the United States, Italy and Spain. PBMCs, B-cell-depleted T cells, or T cells provided the cDNA or gDNA that made up the material.

V was pared by 0 bases and J by 0 bases, with 8 bases between. The CDR3 runs to 15 residues. Germline lookup yields CDR1 SGDLS and CDR2 YYNGEE. In the authors' workflow: Cell counts per sample came from amplifying reference gene primers. Sequencing used immunoSEQ multiplex PCR; TCRdb keeps in-frame clones, though not all of them. The D gene and trimming were derived from the DNA, and the V and J assignments and clone size from that table. This table holds around 70,000 clones, just under 85% found once. The rearrangement links TRBV9 to TRBJ2-3; D not resolved. The sample consisted of peripheral blood. The receptor's source is a man in his 70s with acute or convalescent COVID-19. The CDR3 sequence is CASSVDGLSTDTQYF. The CDR3 coding sequence is TGTGCCAGCAGCGTAGACGGGTTAAGCACAGATACGCAGTATTTT.